This T cell receptor (beta chain) is from a study of blood T cell repertoires in COVID-19. Study information: COVID-19 samples collected from the United States, Italy and Spain covered acute and convalescent phases. PBMCs, B-cell-depleted T cells, or T cells were the source of the cDNA or gDNA that made up the material.

V lost 6 bases and J 0 bases, leaving 8 bases between the germline ends. The CDR3 has 13 amino acids. In the original analysis: The assay estimated nucleated cells by amplifying reference gene primers. TCRdb's copy holds only in-frame clones and misses some; the assay was immunoSEQ multiplex PCR. V and J calls and clone size are those listed in that table; D and trimming were worked out from the DNA. In the table there are 200,000 to 250,000 clones, roughly 81% of which are singletons. This chain connects TRBV12-3 or TRBV12-4 to TRBJ1-2; D is ambiguous. The source material was peripheral blood. This clonotype was sampled from a man aged 35-49 years with acute or convalescent COVID-19. The CDR3 sequence: CASSRNTNYGYTF. In DNA form, the CDR3 reads TGTGCCAGCAGCAGGAACACTAACTATGGCTACACCTTC.